This T cell receptor (beta chain) came from a study of T cells in localized non-small cell lung cancer. Study-wide results and limits: Median detection of top 100 tumor clones in adjacent lung was under 75 clones.

Looked up from germline, CDR1 is SGHAT and CDR2 is FQDESV (reference sequence). This CDR3 is 16 amino acids long. Trimming removed 4 bases from V and 2 bases from J, with 16 bases in between. Sequenced by immunoSEQ multiplex PCR; TCRdb stores in-frame clones only, minus some. This sample carries fewer than 20,000 clones, approximately 91% of them seen once, and the ten largest clones take 27%. About this clone: What it binds is unknown.

The sequences come from peripheral blood, collected before any cancer treatment. The chain combines TRBV11-1 with TRBJ2-3; a possible D gene is TRBD2 (6 bases). The TCR originated in a female donor of 60 years or more with stage III squamous cell lung carcinoma. The CDR3 here is CASSSTMAGFTDTQYF. The CDR3 bases are TGTGCCAGCAGCTCCACGATGGCGGGGTTCACAGATACGCAGTATTTT.